Below, 19 T cell receptor beta chains from the same sample are listed, as sequenced in a study of T-cell reconstitution after alpha-beta-depleted transplantation in children (dated by TCRdb to between 2015 and 2016). The receptor library was made with PCR. TCRdb records Illumina HiSeq 2500 as the sequencer. To normalize quantification of the TCRbeta repertoire, the TCR libraries were built with molecular barcoding that relied on unique molecular identifiers. The raw public data were reprocessed by TCRdb itself: fastp quality trimming at Q25, MiXCR clonotype calling, in-frame beta chains only. When rows share a CDR3 protein, they turn into one entry using the most common DNA and genes. The sample includes hundreds of thousands of distinct CDR3 sequences, with around 7.5% observed a single time. 5% to 7% of the sample rests with the top ten. The treatment or condition label corresponds to: allogeneic hematopoietic cell transplantation with graft depleted of TCRalphabeta T cells and CD19 B cells.

The specimen comprised PBMCs, mostly from graft donor cells, sampled 180 days after TCRalphabeta/CD19-depleted stem cell transplant. Receptors originate from a male patient aged 10 to 17 who had a stem cell transplant for acute lymphoblastic leukemia, so the T cells may come from the graft donor.

Comments on this clonotype: A much more abundant neighbour one base away suggests this may be a read error. The gene calls are TRBV6-5 and TRBJ1-1; 8 bases agree with TRBD1. CDR1 MNHEY and CDR2 SVGAGI come from the germline V gene. This CDR3 has 16 amino acids. DNA for the CDR3: TGTGCCAGCACTTACTCGATCAACAGGGGGGACACTGAAGCTTTCTTT. Translation gives CASTYSINRGDTEAFF.

The sample holds many counts of this clonotype. This chain links TRBV18 with TRBJ2-2; D not certain. The CDR3 spans 14 residues. Trimming pared 5 bases from V and 5 bases from J, leaving 12 bases between. CDR1 is KGHSH, CDR2 LQKENI, per germline. In DNA form, the CDR3 reads TGTGCCAGCTCATCTGTGGATAAAACCGGGGAGCTGTTTTTT. Protein sequence: CASSSVDKTGELFF.

This clonotype was seen ten or more times. This rearrangement joins TRBV12-3 or TRBV12-4 to TRBJ1-2; D is possibly TRBD1 (5 bases). The length of the CDR3 is 17 residues. V was trimmed by 0 bases and J by 6 bases, leaving 20 bases between them. DNA for the CDR3: TGTGCCAGCAGTTTAGCCCGCTCCGGAGGGGTCCTTAATGGCTACACCTTC. This gives the protein CASSLARSGGVLNGYTF.

The sample holds a few counts of this clonotype. V and J are TRBV5-4 and TRBJ2-1; 10 nucleotides agree with TRBD2. The germline V gene encodes CDR1 SGHNT and CDR2 YYREEE (reference sequence). After removal of 2 bases from V and 7 bases from J, the junction contained 15 bases not matched to a gene. CDR3 length equals 18 residues. The CDR3 nucleotides read TGTGCCAGCAGCTTTCGAACTTCCCTAGCGGGGGTAATTAATGAGCAGTTCTTC. Translating it yields CASSFRTSLAGVINEQFF.

There are many counts of this clonotype. This chain joins TRBV10-3 and TRBJ2-6, with D hard to call. There are 14 residues in the CDR3. V lost 2 bases to trimming and J lost 2 bases, with 4 bases between them. Germline V CDR1 and CDR2: ENHRY, SYGVKD. CDR3 loop: CAISENTGANVLTF. DNA for the CDR3: TGTGCCATCAGTGAGAATACTGGGGCCAACGTCCTGACTTTC.

This clonotype was picked up many times. The chain employs TRBV12-3 or TRBV12-4 and TRBJ1-5; TRBD1 agrees at 11 bases. Trimming took 11 bases from V and 0 from J; bases not matched to a gene: 12. The CDR3 is made up of 17 amino acids. DNA of the CDR3: TGTGCCGTCGCGGGGACAGGGGGGGGATATAGCAATCAGCCCCAGCATTTT. Translation gives CAVAGTGGGYSNQPQHF.

This clonotype was seen many times. The CDR3 sequence is CASSLSGTASYEQYF. The CDR3 nucleotides read TGTGCCAGCAGTTTGTCCGGGACAGCGTCCTACGAGCAGTACTTC. V and J are TRBV4-2 and TRBJ2-7; 7 bases are shared with TRBD1. V was pared by 6 bases and J by 1 base, with 9 bases of the junction left unmatched. This CDR3 is built from 15 residues. Germline V gives CDR1 LGHNA, CDR2 YNFKEQ.

This clonotype was detected many times. This sequence joins TRBV6-1 and TRBJ1-1, with D possibly matching TRBD1 (6 bases). The germline gives CDR1 MNHNS, CDR2 SASEGT. The CDR3 consists of 14 residues. Trimming took off 7 bases at V and 1 base at J, with 13 bases between the two ends. The CDR3 reads CASTLWTENTEAFF. CDR3 DNA: TGTGCCAGCACCTTGTGGACAGAGAACACTGAAGCTTTCTTT.

As concerns this clonotype: With a much larger clone just one base away, this may be a read error. This chain connects TRBV24-1 to TRBJ2-2; D is possibly TRBD1 (5 bases). The V gene lost 9 bases and the J gene lost 1 base, with 11 bases spanning the gap. CDR3 length: 14 amino acids. The germline CDR1 and CDR2 sequences are KGHDR and SFDVKD. The CDR3 sequence is CATARTLNTGELFF. The CDR3 bases are TGTGCCACCGCCAGGACATTGAACACCGGGGAGCTGTTTTTT.

At least ten counts were recorded for this clonotype. This chain joins TRBV6-5 and TRBJ1-3; no firm D call. The V end was cut by 2 bases, the J end by 2 bases, with 13 bases between. The CDR3 runs to 16 residues. Germline loops: CDR1 MNHEY, CDR2 SVGAGI. CDR3 DNA: TGTGCCAGCAGTTACCCTAGAAACGTCCCTGGAAACACCATATATTTT. It encodes CASSYPRNVPGNTIYF.

As DNA, the CDR3 is TGTGCCAGCAGTTCAACTAGGGCCGGTTCAGATACGCAGTATTTT. Protein product: CASSSTRAGSDTQYF. This chain uses TRBV7-2 with TRBJ2-3, with TRBD2 as a possible D gene (5 bases). Germline V gene data show CDR1 as SGHTA and CDR2 as FQGNSA. V was pared by 6 bases and J by 4 bases, with 17 bases between. The CDR3 extends over 15 amino acids.

At least ten counts were recorded for this clonotype. The chain couples TRBV18 to TRBJ1-1; D gene unclear. This CDR3 is built from 13 residues. CDR1 KGHSH and CDR2 LQKENI come from the germline V gene. The germline V and J ends were trimmed by 2 bases and 10 bases, with 14 bases remaining between them. CDR3 protein: CASSPKGRERAFF. Written as DNA, the CDR3 is TGTGCCAGCTCACCAAAAGGGCGGGAGAGAGCTTTCTTT. Drawing the rest from reference TRBV18 and TRBJ1-1, the complete variable domain is NAGVMQNPRHLVRRRGQEARLRCSPMKGHSHVYWYRQLPEEGLKFMVYLQKENIIDESGMPKERFSAEFPKEGPSILRIQQVVRGDSAAYFCASSPKGRERAFFGQGTRLTVV.

This clonotype was detected ten times or more. The rearrangement links TRBV5-1 to TRBJ2-2, with D hard to call. The V end was cut by 0 bases, the J end by 4 bases, with 7 bases between. The CDR3 is 14 residues long. In germline, CDR1 is SGHRS, CDR2 YFSETQ. This CDR3 reads CASSLGRGTGELFF. Here the CDR3 DNA reads TGCGCCAGCAGCTTGGGGCGAGGCACCGGGGAGCTGTTTTTT.

This chain connects TRBV20-1 to TRBJ2-7; D gene ambiguous. With 3 bases removed from V and 2 bases from J, the gap between germline ends came to 11 bases. The CDR3 totals 13 residues. In germline, CDR1 is DFQATT, CDR2 SNEGSKA (reference sequence). The CDR3: CSASGSIPYEQYF. As DNA, the CDR3 is TGCAGTGCTAGTGGCTCGATCCCCTACGAGCAGTACTTC.

The chain is built from TRBV18 and TRBJ2-2; TRBD2 is a possible D gene (6 bases). Germline CDR1 KGHSH, CDR2 LQKENI. Deletions cut 0 bases from V and 1 base from J, with 9 bases between. There are 16 residues in the CDR3. CDR3 protein: CASSPPGGKNTGELFF. In nucleotides, the CDR3 is TGTGCCAGCTCACCACCGGGCGGGAAGAACACCGGGGAGCTGTTTTTT.

The sample holds many counts of this clonotype. This chain connects TRBV5-4 to TRBJ2-1; 9 nucleotides match TRBD1. Trimming took 3 bases from V and 5 from J; bases not matched to a gene: 6. Germline loops: CDR1 SGHNT, CDR2 YYREEE (reference sequence). This CDR3 is 15 amino acids long. CDR3 amino acids: CASSYGTGWNNEQFF. CDR3 bases: TGTGCCAGCAGCTACGGGACAGGGTGGAACAATGAGCAGTTCTTC.

At least ten counts were recorded for this clonotype. The chain joins TRBV7-2 to TRBJ1-5; D not certain. This CDR3 region has 14 residues. Germline V CDR1 and CDR2: SGHTA, FQGNSA. V gave up 0 bases and J gave up 7 bases, with 10 bases separating them. The CDR3 spells CASSLALLVQPQHF. CDR3 nucleotide sequence: TGTGCCAGCAGCTTAGCGCTTTTAGTGCAGCCCCAGCATTTT.

This clonotype appeared many times. This chain's CDR3 is CASGLVSGGPYEQYF. The CDR3 DNA sequence: TGTGCTAGTGGTTTGGTCAGCGGGGGCCCCTACGAGCAGTACTTC. The V and J genes are TRBV12-5 and TRBJ2-7; 8 nucleotides agree with TRBD2. The CDR3 is 15 residues long. Germline V gene sequence: CDR1 LGHNT, CDR2 FRNRAP. V was clipped by 0 bases and J by 2 bases; unmatched bases: 3.

This clonotype came up many times. This chain links TRBV10-3 with TRBJ2-3, with TRBD1 matching over 7 bases. CDR1 and CDR2 (germline): ENHRY, SYGVKD. This CDR3 has 14 amino acids. V gave up 6 bases and J gave up 4 bases; unmatched junction bases: 7. The CDR3 loop is CAIRTGLGADTQYF. Here the CDR3 DNA reads TGTGCCATCAGGACAGGGTTAGGCGCAGATACGCAGTATTTT.